This T cell receptor beta chain was sequenced during a study of OX40 agonist ivuxolimab in advanced cancers. About the study: The patients received agonistic anti-OX40 (CD134) antibody ivuxolimab. Whole-study findings and limits: On average, CD8+ T cells had more expanded clones than CD4+.

Trimming pared 0 bases from V and 4 bases from J, leaving 10 bases between. This CDR3 has 15 residues. Germline CDR1 and CDR2: LGHNA and YSLEER. Sequenced by immunoSEQ multiplex PCR; TCRdb stores in-frame clones only, minus some. The profile shows 70,000 or so clones, around 90% of them singletons. Regarding this clone: Antigen unknown.

The source was CD4+ or CD8+ T cells sorted from blood, collected in a trial of the OX40 agonist ivuxolimab. The clonotype was recovered from an adult with an advanced solid tumor such as melanoma, head and neck, liver or kidney cancer. V gene TRBV4-3 combines with J gene TRBJ2-1, with TRBD2 as a possible D gene (6 bases). The CDR3 is CASSQDLATYNEQFF. The CDR3, as DNA: TGCGCCAGCAGCCAAGATCTAGCGACATACAATGAGCAGTTCTTC.